This TCR beta chain was retrieved from a study of T-cell memory formation after mild COVID-19. The table lists this clonotype with a few counts. Its antigen is currently unknown. V was shortened by 0 bases and J by 5 bases, with 14 bases between the two germline ends. The length of the CDR3 is 15 residues. Germline V gene lookup returns CDR1 SGHRS and CDR2 YFSETQ. Study-level results: Clones that contracted from day 15 to 85 had balanced CD4/CD8; later expanders were CD4+ biased.

TCRdb fed the 5' RACE reads into MiXCR, producing one record per CDR3 protein. Of 110,000 or so distinct CDR3 sequences listed, about a fifth are singletons. Sequencing used PBMCs or a T cell subset sorted from them (not recorded which). The receptor was derived from a man aged 18 to 30 who had mild COVID-19 (a few samples of this study predate the infection). Cell type and time point are not known. The chain uses TRBV5-1 and TRBJ1-1; no reliable D call. CDR3 DNA: TGCGCCAGCAGCTTGGACGGGGTCAGTGGGACTGAAGCTTTCTTT. This codes for CASSLDGVSGTEAFF. Drawing the rest from reference TRBV5-1 and TRBJ1-1, the complete variable domain is KAGVTQTPRYLIKTRGQQVTLSCSPISGHRSVSWYQQTPGQGLQFLFEYFSETQRNKGNFPGRFSGRQFSNSRSEMNVSTLELGDSALYLCASSLDGVSGTEAFFGQGTRLTVV.